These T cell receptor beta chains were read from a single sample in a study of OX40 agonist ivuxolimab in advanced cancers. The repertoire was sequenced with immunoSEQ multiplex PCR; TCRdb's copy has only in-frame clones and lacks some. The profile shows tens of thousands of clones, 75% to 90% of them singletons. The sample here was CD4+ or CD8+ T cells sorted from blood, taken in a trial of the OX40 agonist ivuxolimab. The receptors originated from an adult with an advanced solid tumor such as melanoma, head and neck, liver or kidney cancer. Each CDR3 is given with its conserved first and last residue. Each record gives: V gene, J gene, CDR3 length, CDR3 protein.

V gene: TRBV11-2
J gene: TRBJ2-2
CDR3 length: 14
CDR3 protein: CASSLGDRFGELFF

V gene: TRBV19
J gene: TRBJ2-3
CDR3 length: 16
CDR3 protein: CASSAPGQGLGDTQYF

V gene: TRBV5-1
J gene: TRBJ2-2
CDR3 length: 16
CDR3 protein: CASSLGTSGVTGELFF

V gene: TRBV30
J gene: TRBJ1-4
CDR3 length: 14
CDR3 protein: CAWRTVATNEKLFF

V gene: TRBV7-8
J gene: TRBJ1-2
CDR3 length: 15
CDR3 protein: CASSSDRGGNYGYTF

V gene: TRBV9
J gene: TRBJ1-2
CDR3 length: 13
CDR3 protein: CASSPRTGRGYTF

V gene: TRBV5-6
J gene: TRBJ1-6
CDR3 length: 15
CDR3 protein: CASSRTGAYNSPLHF

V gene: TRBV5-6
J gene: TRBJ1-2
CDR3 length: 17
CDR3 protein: CASRQGLTLKFNYGYTF

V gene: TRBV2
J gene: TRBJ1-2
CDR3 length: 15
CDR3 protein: CASRVDRDRRGGYTF

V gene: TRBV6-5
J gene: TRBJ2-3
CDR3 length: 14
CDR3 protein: CASSDSWSTDTQYF

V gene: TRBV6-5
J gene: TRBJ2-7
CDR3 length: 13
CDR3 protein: CASSRKTGNEQYF

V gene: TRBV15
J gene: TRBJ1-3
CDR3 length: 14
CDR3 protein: CATSRGTIGNTIYF

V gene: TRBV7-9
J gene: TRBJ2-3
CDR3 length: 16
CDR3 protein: CASSSADSTLADTQYF

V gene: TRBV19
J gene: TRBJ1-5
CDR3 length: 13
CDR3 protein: CASSMEGGQPQHF

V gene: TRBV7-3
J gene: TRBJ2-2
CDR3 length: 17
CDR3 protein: CASSLDLAGVVTGELFF

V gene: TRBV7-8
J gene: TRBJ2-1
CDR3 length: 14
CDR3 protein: CASSLEYSYNEQFF

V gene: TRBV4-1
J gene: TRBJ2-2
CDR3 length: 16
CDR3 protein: CASSHPSGGDTGELFF

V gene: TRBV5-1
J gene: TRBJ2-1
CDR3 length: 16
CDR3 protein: CASSLVRGRSYNEQFF

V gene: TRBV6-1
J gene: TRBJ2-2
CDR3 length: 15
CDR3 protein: CASTWDYANTGELFF

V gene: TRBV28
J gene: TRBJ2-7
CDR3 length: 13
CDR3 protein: CASRLSSSYEQYF

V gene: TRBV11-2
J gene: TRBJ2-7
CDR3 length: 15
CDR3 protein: CASSPDRGSSYEQYF

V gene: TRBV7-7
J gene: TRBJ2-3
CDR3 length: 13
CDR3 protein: CASSLDRTDTQYF

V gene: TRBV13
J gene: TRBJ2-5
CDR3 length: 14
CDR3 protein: CASSSRLGGGAQYF

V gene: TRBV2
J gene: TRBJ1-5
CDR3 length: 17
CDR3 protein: CASSAAGYLGGNQPQHF

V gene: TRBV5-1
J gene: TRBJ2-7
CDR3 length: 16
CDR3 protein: CASSPATSGSAHEQYF

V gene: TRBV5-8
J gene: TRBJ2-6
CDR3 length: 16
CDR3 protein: CASRPQGASGANVLTF

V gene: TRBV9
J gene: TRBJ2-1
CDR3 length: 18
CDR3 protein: CASSVGIGGGREVNEQFF

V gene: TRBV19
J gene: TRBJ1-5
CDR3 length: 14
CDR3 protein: CASSMAARNQPQHF

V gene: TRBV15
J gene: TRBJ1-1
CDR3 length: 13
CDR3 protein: CATSREGDGPAFF

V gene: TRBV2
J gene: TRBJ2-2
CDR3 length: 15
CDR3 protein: CASRVDRENTGELFF

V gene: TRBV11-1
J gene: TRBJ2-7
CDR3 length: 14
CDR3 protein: CASSPRDYSYEQYF

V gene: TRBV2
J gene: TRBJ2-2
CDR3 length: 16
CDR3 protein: CASTRGKLSNTGELFF

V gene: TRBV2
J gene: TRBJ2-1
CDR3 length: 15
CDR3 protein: CASKNTGDPQFEQFF

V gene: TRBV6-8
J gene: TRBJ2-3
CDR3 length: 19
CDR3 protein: CASSYGLAGGHCTPDTQYF

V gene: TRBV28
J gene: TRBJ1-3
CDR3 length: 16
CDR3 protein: CASSDPFRGRGNTIYF

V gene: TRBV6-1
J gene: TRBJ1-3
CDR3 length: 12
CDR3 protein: CASSILHLAIYF

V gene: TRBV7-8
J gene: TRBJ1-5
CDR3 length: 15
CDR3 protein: CASSLGLGGHQPQHF

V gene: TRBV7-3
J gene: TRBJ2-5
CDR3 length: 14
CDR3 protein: CASSLGGRGETQYF

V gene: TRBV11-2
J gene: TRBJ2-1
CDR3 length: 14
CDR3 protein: CASSPPTAYNEQFF

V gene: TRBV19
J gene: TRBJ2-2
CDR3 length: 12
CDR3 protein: CASRSSGGELFF

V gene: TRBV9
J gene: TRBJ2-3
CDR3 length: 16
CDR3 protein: CASSVGIAGSGDTQYF

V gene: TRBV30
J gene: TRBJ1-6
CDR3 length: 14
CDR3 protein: CAWRQGLYNSPLHF

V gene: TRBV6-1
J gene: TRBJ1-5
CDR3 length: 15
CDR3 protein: CASRRDRTSNQPQHF

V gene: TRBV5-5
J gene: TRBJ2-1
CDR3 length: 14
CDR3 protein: CASRQGGSYNEQFF

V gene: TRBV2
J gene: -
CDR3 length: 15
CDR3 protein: CASSEAGTGYPEQYF

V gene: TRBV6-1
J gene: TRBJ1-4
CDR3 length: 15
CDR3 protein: CASSENGPESGKLFF